This T cell receptor beta chain was profiled in a study of blood T cell repertoires in COVID-19. V shed 1 base and J shed 9 bases, with 16 bases lying between them. CDR3 size: 15 residues. Germline loops: CDR1 GTSNPN, CDR2 SVGIG (reference sequence). The age range of participants was about 18 to 100 years, with residence in about two dozen US areas. Donors were grouped by their self-reported clinical history. Original data processing: Estimation of nucleated cell counts was performed using reference gene primer amplification. TCRdb's table, derived via immunoSEQ multiplex PCR, lists solely in-frame clones and lacks some. V and J calls and clone size come straight from that table; D and trimming were deduced from the DNA. The sample contains about 280,000 clones, around 90% of which appear only once.

The chain carries TRBV30 and TRBJ1-6; tentatively, D is TRBD1 (5 bases). This sequence was found in a woman between 18 and 30 years old with acute COVID-19. Sequenced sample: PBMCs or T cells enriched from blood (not recorded which). CDR3 region: CAWSDRANRRSPLHF. DNA of the CDR3: TGTGCCTGGAGTGATCGTGCGAACAGGCGTTCACCCCTCCACTTT.